The 21 T cell receptor beta chains below were found in one sample sequenced in a study of CD8 T cells in Susac syndrome. RNA in amounts of about 0.5 to 1 ug was reverse transcribed with random hexamers. One entry per CDR3 protein, called by TCRdb with MiXCR from the immunoSEQ multiplex PCR reads. This table has tens of thousands of distinct CDR3 sequences, 93% appearing once. Sequencing used CD8+ T cells from PBMCs. The origin of the receptors is a human donor with Susac syndrome.

This chain uses TRBV12-3 or TRBV12-4 with TRBJ2-2, with TRBD1 as a possible D gene (5 bases). The CDR3 loop spans 13 amino acids. The ends were cut back, 6 bases at V and 4 bases at J, with 9 bases in the middle. CDR3 sequence: CASSRASTGELFF. Written as DNA, the CDR3 is TGTGCCAGCAGCAGGGCCTCCACCGGGGAGCTGTTTTTT.

The chain is built from TRBV5-1 and TRBJ2-7; 9 nucleotides line up with TRBD1. J lost 5 bases, V lost 0 bases, and 6 bases had no gene match. The germline CDR1 and CDR2 sequences are SGHRS and YFSETQ. This CDR3 contains 15 residues. The CDR3 spells CASSLERTGAHEQYF. Here the CDR3 DNA reads TGCGCCAGCAGCTTGGAAAGGACAGGGGCCCACGAGCAGTACTTC.

The V call is TRBV25-1, the J call TRBJ1-2; D might be TRBD1 (5 bases). The germline CDR1 and CDR2 sequences are MGHDK and SYGVNS. Between the trimmed V and J ends, which lost 3 bases and 8 bases, there was a span of 16 bases. This CDR3 has 14 residues. The CDR3 DNA sequence: TGTGCCAGCAGTGAGGCGGGACGGAGGGAAGGCTACACCTTC. Its protein product is CASSEAGRREGYTF.

A single count supports this clonotype. Here the CDR3 DNA reads TGTGCCAGCAGCCAAGACAGGGTCCGTACTGAAGCTTTCTTT. Amino acids: CASSQDRVRTEAFF. J is TRBJ1-1 and V is TRBV7-9; 7 bases are a match to TRBD1. V dropped 5 bases and J dropped 5; count of bases not matched to a gene: 8. This CDR3 has 14 amino acids. From germline, CDR1 is SEHNR and CDR2 FQNEAQ (reference sequence).

This chain joins TRBV7-6 and TRBJ2-1; 7 positions agree with TRBD2. Germline V gene lookup returns CDR1 SGHVS and CDR2 FNYEAQ. CDR3 length: 13 amino acids. Unmatched junction bases numbered 2, after V lost 3 bases and J lost 6 bases. The CDR3 DNA is TGTGCCAGCAGCTTCCGACTAGCCAATGAGCAGTTCTTC. It encodes CASSFRLANEQFF.

The gene calls are TRBV7-6 and TRBJ2-7; 7 bases map to TRBD1. Germline V lookup: CDR1 SGHVS, CDR2 FNYEAQ. After removal of 9 bases from V and 1 base from J, the junction contained 6 bases not matched to a gene. CDR3 length: 13 residues. The DNA of the CDR3 is TGTGCCAGTGCAGGGGGATCATCCTACGAGCAGTACTTC. Encoded protein: CASAGGSSYEQYF.

This clonotype was seen once. This sequence joins TRBV18 and TRBJ1-2, with a weak D call TRBD1 (6 bases). The length of the CDR3 is 16 residues. Trimming took 0 bases from V and 6 from J, leaving 17 bases between them. The germline gives CDR1 KGHSH, CDR2 LQKENI. The CDR3 reads CASSPPAGALEDGYTF. CDR3 sequence (DNA): TGTGCCAGCTCACCACCAGCGGGGGCGCTTGAGGATGGCTACACCTTC.

The gene calls are TRBV5-1 and TRBJ1-1, with D possibly matching TRBD1 (5 bases). V lost 3 bases, J lost 3 bases, and 6 bases lay in between. The CDR3 is made up of 12 amino acids. Germline V CDR1 and CDR2: SGHRS, YFSETQ. DNA of the CDR3: TGCGCCAGCAGCTCAGGGTACACTGAAGCTTTCTTT. This translates into CASSSGYTEAFF.

V gene TRBV2 combines with J gene TRBJ2-7; D not resolved. V gave up 7 bases and J gave up 0 bases, with 10 bases separating them. The CDR3 length is 13 residues. The V gene's germline CDR1 is SNHLY and CDR2 FYNNEI. CDR3 DNA: TGTGCCAGCACTGTGGAGAGCTCCTACGAGCAGTACTTC. It specifies CASTVESSYEQYF.

V is TRBV3-1 and J is TRBJ1-2, with D maybe TRBD1 (6 bases). CDR3 length: 15 amino acids. V dropped 3 bases and J dropped 1 base, with 12 bases sitting between them. Per germline, CDR1 LGHDT and CDR2 YNNKEL (reference sequence). The CDR3 DNA is TGTGCCAGCAGCCAGGACAGAGTCGATAACTATGGCTACACCTTC. This encodes CASSQDRVDNYGYTF.

The chain joins TRBV20-1 to TRBJ2-7, with a weak D call TRBD1 (6 bases). The V and J ends lost 6 bases and 4 bases respectively, with 13 bases between them. Germline V CDR1 and CDR2: DFQATT, SNEGSKA (reference sequence). The CDR3 covers 12 residues. CDR3 region: CSAPDRLYEQYF. The CDR3 DNA reads as TGCAGTGCACCGGACAGACTGTACGAGCAGTACTTC.

The chain recombines TRBV4-3 with TRBJ1-2; D is unresolved. Germline CDR1 LGHNA, CDR2 YSLEER. This CDR3 has 14 amino acids. V was pared by 0 bases and J by 0 bases, with 5 bases between. The CDR3 reads CASSQEASNYGYTF. Here the CDR3 DNA reads TGCGCCAGCAGCCAAGAAGCGTCTAACTATGGCTACACCTTC.

In this sample, this clonotype turned up once. The chain is built from TRBV10-3 and TRBJ1-2; TRBD1 might be the D (5 bases). Trimming cost V 10 bases and J 5 bases, with 14 bases left between them. From germline, CDR1 is ENHRY and CDR2 SYGVKD. The CDR3 is 12 residues long. Here the CDR3 DNA reads TGTGCCACCGCTGACAGAACTTATGGCTACACCTTC. The encoded protein is CATADRTYGYTF.

This CDR3 is CASSQDMNTGELFF. The CDR3 DNA sequence: TGTGCCAGCAGCCAAGACATGAACACCGGGGAGCTGTTTTTT. The chain links TRBV3-1 to TRBJ2-2; D gene uncertain. This CDR3 is built from 14 residues. Germline V CDR1 and CDR2: LGHDT, YNNKEL (reference sequence). Trimming pared 0 bases from V and 1 base from J, leaving 3 bases between. Full variable domain (rest looked up from reference TRBV3-1 and TRBJ2-2): DTAVSQTPKYLVTQMGNDKSIKCEQNLGHDTMYWYKQDSKKFLKIMFSYNNKELIINETVPNRFSPKSPDKAHLNLHINSLELGDSAVYFCASSQDMNTGELFFGEGSRLTVL.

The chain joins TRBV5-1 to TRBJ2-3; maybe TRBD2 (5 bases). CDR3 size: 17 residues. The V gene lost 3 bases and the J gene lost 6 bases, with 23 bases spanning the gap. Germline lookup yields CDR1 SGHRS and CDR2 YFSETQ. CDR3 in DNA: TGCGCCAGCAGCTGGTTGGGAGAGGCTTTTCCCCAGGATACGCAGTATTTT. This codes for CASSWLGEAFPQDTQYF.

V gene TRBV5-6 combines with J gene TRBJ2-1; D call uncertain. The V end lost 3 bases, the J end lost 0 bases, and 7 bases lay between the germline ends. CDR1 is SGHDT, CDR2 YYEEEE, per germline. The CDR3 totals 14 residues. CDR3 coding DNA: TGTGCCAGCAGCTCTAAAAGCTCCTACAATGAGCAGTTCTTC. Amino acids: CASSSKSSYNEQFF.

The genes are TRBV6-5 and TRBJ1-4; D is perhaps TRBD1 (6 bases). The CDR3 has 14 residues. CDR1 is MNHEY and CDR2 is SVGAGI in the germline V gene. V lost 4 bases and J lost 4, with 10 bases in between. The DNA for the CDR3 is TGTGCCAGCAGTTCACAGGGTTTTAATGAAAAACTGTTTTTT. Protein: CASSSQGFNEKLFF.

The chain couples TRBV14 to TRBJ2-7, with 8 bases matching TRBD1. J was trimmed by 3 bases and V by 8 bases; bases with no gene match: 9. The CDR3 extends over 14 amino acids. Germline V gene lookup returns CDR1 SGHDN and CDR2 FVKESK. In nucleotides, the CDR3 is TGTGCCAGCTCCTTGACAGGGGATCTCTACGAGCAGTACTTC. Its translation is CASSLTGDLYEQYF.

The chain links TRBV4-3 to TRBJ2-1; TRBD2 is a possible D gene (5 bases). Trimming took off 4 bases at V and 7 bases at J, with 14 bases between the two ends. From germline, CDR1 is LGHNA and CDR2 YSLEER. The CDR3 is 14 amino acids. In DNA form, the CDR3 reads TGCGCCAGCAGCCGAATGGGCGGGCGTAATGAGCAGTTCTTC. Protein product: CASSRMGGRNEQFF.

J is TRBJ2-5 and V is TRBV21-1; TRBD2 was called by the table and not checked on the DNA. TRBV21-1 is marked as a pseudogene. This CDR3 is 14 amino acids long. DNA of the CDR3: TGTGCCAGCAGTTTCCTAGCCTCTCAAGAGACCCAGTACTTC. Protein product: CASSFLASQETQYF.

This sequence joins TRBV20-1 and TRBJ2-7; unclear D gene. The V and J ends lost 0 bases and 2 bases respectively, with 11 bases between them. This CDR3 has 14 residues. Germline CDR1 and CDR2: DFQATT and SNEGSKA (reference sequence). CDR3 bases: TGCAGTGCTAGAGAAGCGAGTCGAACCTACGAGCAGTACTTC. Its protein is CSAREASRTYEQYF.